The T cell receptor beta chain under discussion was sequenced for a study of shared clonotypes between healthy human individuals. This CDR3 is 14 amino acids long. The trim removed 1 base at V and 15 bases at J, leaving 10 bases unmatched. Germline loops: CDR1 LGHNT, CDR2 FRNRAP. In the CD4+ fraction, cells were divided into CD45RA+ naive and CD45RA-negative memory subsets. The sample holds a few counts of this clone. Its specificity is not known. General observations from the study: Clonotypes not shared had lower generation probabilities than those common to all four donors. Donor clonotype sharing was expected to depend on sequencing depth.

The method was immunoSEQ multiplex PCR; TCRdb's version includes in-frame clones alone and lacks a portion of them. The sample carries 850,000 to 1,200,000 clones, under 80% recorded once. The chain recombines TRBV12-5 with TRBJ2-3; 10 bases line up with TRBD1. Sample: memory CD4+ T cells sorted from blood. Subset indicated: CD45RA-negative fraction. The source of this sequence is a man aged 18 to 30 in good health. CDR3 in amino acids: CASGLGTDRGPVYF. The CDR3 nucleotides are TGTGCTAGTGGTTTGGGGACCGACAGGGGGCCGGTTTATTTT.